These T cell receptor beta chains were read from a single sample in a study of human T cells and chemical hapten exposure. From the RACE reads, TCRdb called clonotypes with MiXCR, one entry per CDR3 protein. Of 300,000 to 450,000 distinct CDR3 sequences listed, approximately 5.1% are singletons. The starting material was whole blood, obtained in connection with sensitization to the hapten diphenylcyclopropenone (DPC). The receptors shown here come from a woman aged 45-59 years with alopecia areata. Some clones in this sample may be carry-over from other donors' samples. Both conserved end residues are part of each CDR3. A D gene is named only where the DNA matches it firmly. For some rows the clone size is stated as once, few or many, or as a class when expanded; others skip it.

TRBV18,many,TRBJ2-1,TRBD2,CASSPAGLARNEQFF,TGTGCCAGCTCACCGGCCGGACTAGCGCGCAATGAGCAGTTCTTC
TRBV29-1,many,TRBJ2-7,.,CSVVLPGYEQYF,TGCAGCGTTGTTCTCCCGGGATACGAGCAGTACTTC
TRBV29-1,.,TRBJ1-1,.,CSVALLSGIEAFF,TGCAGCGTTGCCCTCCTCTCCGGGATTGAAGCTTTCTTT
TRBV29-1,many,TRBJ1-4,.,CSGGGTPEEKLFF,TGCAGCGGAGGGGGGACCCCCGAGGAAAAACTGTTTTTT
TRBV12-3/TRBV12-4,.,TRBJ2-5,.,CASTTGETQYF,TGTGCCAGCACCACGGGAGAGACCCAGTACTTC
TRBV7-6,many,TRBJ1-1,.,CASSPVQGNTEAFF,TGTGCCAGCAGCCCAGTCCAGGGGAACACTGAAGCTTTCTTT
TRBV20-1,many,TRBJ2-6,TRBD1,CSARPGQGSGGANVLTF,TGCAGTGCTAGACCGGGACAGGGCTCAGGTGGGGCCAACGTCCTGACTTTC
TRBV3-1,few,TRBJ1-5,.,CASSQRRNQPQHF,TGTGCCAGCAGCCAACGTCGGAATCAGCCCCAGCATTTT
TRBV7-9,few,TRBJ1-5,.,CASSSVVPFYWPGGPQHF,TGTGCCAGCAGCTCGGTGGTTCCGTTTTACTGGCCTGGGGGGCCCCAGCATTTT
TRBV19,.,TRBJ2-7,.,CASSIEGEQYF,TGTGCCAGTAGTATAGAGGGGGAGCAGTACTTC
TRBV4-2,.,TRBJ1-5,.,CASSQDWGESNQPQHF,TGTGCCAGCAGCCAAGATTGGGGGGAGAGCAATCAGCCCCAGCATTTT
TRBV3-1,few,TRBJ2-3,.,CASSQDLGSVSTDTQYF,TGTGCCAGCAGCCAAGATTTGGGCAGCGTTAGCACAGATACGCAGTATTTT
TRBV28,few,TRBJ1-5,.,CASSLAHGRVGQPQHF,TGTGCCAGCAGTTTGGCACATGGGAGGGTAGGTCAGCCCCAGCATTTT
TRBV7-2,.,TRBJ2-5,TRBD2,CASSKAGETQYF,TGTGCCAGCAGCAAAGCGGGGGAGACCCAGTACTTC
TRBV6-1,.,TRBJ2-3,.,CASSEVGGRTDTQYF,TGCGCCAGCAGTGAAGTTGGGGGCCGGACAGATACGCAGTATTTT
TRBV12-3/TRBV12-4,many,TRBJ2-7,TRBD1,CASTLGQAYEQYF,TGTGCCAGCACCCTCGGACAGGCCTACGAGCAGTACTTC
TRBV20-1,few,TRBJ2-3,.,CSARDQLSTDTQYF,TGCAGTGCTAGAGATCAACTCAGCACAGATACGCAGTATTTT
TRBV20-1,many,TRBJ1-5,.,CSAGDSNQPQHF,TGCAGTGCTGGGGACAGCAATCAGCCCCAGCATTTT
TRBV20-1,many,TRBJ2-5,.,CSARTLRGEEAQYF,TGCAGTGCTAGAACCCTGCGGGGAGAAGAGGCCCAGTACTTC
TRBV2,many,TRBJ2-3,TRBD2,CASREQGGGASVYF,TGTGCCAGCAGAGAACAGGGCGGGGGGGCCTCTGTGTATTTT
TRBV20-1,many,TRBJ2-1,TRBD2,CSAEGLVSYEQFF,TGCAGTGCGGAGGGACTAGTTAGCTATGAGCAGTTCTTC
TRBV7-9,many,TRBJ2-7,TRBD2,CASSSSGTSGIGEQYF,TGTGCCAGCAGCTCGTCCGGGACTAGCGGGATTGGCGAGCAGTACTTC
TRBV5-1,few,TRBJ2-3,TRBD1,CASSSGTVGDTQYF,TGCGCCAGCAGCTCGGGGACAGTGGGAGATACGCAGTATTTT
TRBV4-2,many,TRBJ1-1,.,CASSPLSTGNTEAFF,TGTGCCAGCAGCCCCTTATCAACCGGTAACACTGAAGCTTTCTTT
TRBV12-3/TRBV12-4,many,TRBJ1-2,.,CASSPQGRINYGYTF,TGTGCCAGCAGTCCCCAGGGACGGATTAACTATGGCTACACCTTC
TRBV7-2,many,TRBJ2-4,.,CASSLNGRKNIQYF,TGTGCCAGCAGCTTAAACGGGCGGAAAAACATTCAGTACTTC
TRBV29-1,many,TRBJ2-1,.,CSVEGTLGQFF,TGCAGCGTTGAAGGGACCCTAGGGCAGTTCTTC
TRBV12-3/TRBV12-4,many,TRBJ2-3,.,CASSQAGPTDTQYF,TGTGCCAGCAGCCAAGCCGGGCCCACAGATACGCAGTATTTT
TRBV28,few,TRBJ2-1,.,CASSFSGNPNEQFF,TGTGCCAGCAGTTTCTCCGGGAACCCCAATGAGCAGTTCTTC
TRBV7-8,.,TRBJ1-5,.,CASSLSRGVSNQPQHF,TGTGCCAGCAGCTTGTCCCGGGGGGTTAGCAATCAGCCCCAGCATTTT
TRBV3-1,few,TRBJ2-2,TRBD2,CASSQGSLGTSITGELFF,TGTGCCAGCAGCCAAGGAAGTTTGGGGACTAGCATCACCGGGGAGCTGTTTTTT
TRBV5-4,many,TRBJ2-1,.,CASSRTGGVPYNEQFF,TGTGCCAGCAGCCGAACAGGGGGGGTTCCCTACAATGAGCAGTTCTTC
TRBV6-1,many,TRBJ1-2,.,CASTLGRIPYGYTF,TGTGCCAGCACCCTGGGACGGATCCCCTATGGCTACACCTTC
TRBV12-3/TRBV12-4,.,TRBJ1-6,.,CASSKTGFNSPLHF,TGTGCCAGCAGCAAGACAGGTTTTAATTCACCCCTCCACTTT
TRBV7-2,.,TRBJ1-4,.,CASRNRVLGEKLFF,TGTGCCAGCAGGAACAGGGTATTGGGTGAAAAACTGTTTTTT
TRBV12-3/TRBV12-4,many,TRBJ2-7,.,CASSRDSEQYF,TGTGCCAGCAGCCGAGACAGCGAGCAGTACTTC
TRBV7-2,many,TRBJ2-5,TRBD1,CASSRGLETQYF,TGTGCCAGCAGCAGGGGGCTGGAGACCCAGTACTTC
TRBV3-1,many,TRBJ2-5,.,CASSSGYQETQYF,TGTGCCAGCAGCTCAGGGTACCAAGAGACCCAGTACTTC
TRBV24-1,.,TRBJ1-2,.,CATSRGPNYGYTF,TGTGCCACCAGTCGGGGGCCTAACTATGGCTACACCTTC